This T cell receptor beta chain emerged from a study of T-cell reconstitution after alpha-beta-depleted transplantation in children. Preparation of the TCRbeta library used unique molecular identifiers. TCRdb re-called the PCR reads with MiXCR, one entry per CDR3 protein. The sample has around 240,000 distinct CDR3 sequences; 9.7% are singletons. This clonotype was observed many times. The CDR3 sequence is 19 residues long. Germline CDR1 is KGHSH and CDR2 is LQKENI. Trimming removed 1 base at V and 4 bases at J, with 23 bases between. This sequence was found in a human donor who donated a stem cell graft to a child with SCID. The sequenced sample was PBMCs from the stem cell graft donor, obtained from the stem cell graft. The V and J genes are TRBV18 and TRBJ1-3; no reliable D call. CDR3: CASSPQSPAIIITGNTIYF. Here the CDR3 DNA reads TGTGCCAGCTCACCACAGTCTCCGGCCATAATTATCACGGGAAACACCATATATTTT.